This T cell receptor beta chain was identified during a study of T cells in Graves' hyperthyroidism and ophthalmopathy. Germline V gene sequence: CDR1 SGHRS, CDR2 YFSETQ. CDR3 size: 14 residues. V lost 0 bases and J 0 bases, leaving 4 bases between the germline ends. What was amplified from RNA transcripts were TCR beta CDR3 regions. Researchers ran a first-round RT-PCR on the TCR CDR3 using the HTBI primer set. TCRdb re-analysed the multiplex PCR reads in MiXCR, keeping a single row per CDR3 protein. The profile shows about 330,000 distinct CDR3 sequences, roughly 13% of them singletons. This clonotype appeared many times.

The V call is TRBV5-1, the J call TRBJ2-1, with D uncertain. This receptor was identified in a woman in her forties with Graves' ophthalmopathy. Sequenced material: blood. CDR3 residues: CASSLEVSYNEQFF. CDR3 sequence (DNA): TGCGCCAGCAGCTTGGAGGTCTCCTACAATGAGCAGTTCTTC.